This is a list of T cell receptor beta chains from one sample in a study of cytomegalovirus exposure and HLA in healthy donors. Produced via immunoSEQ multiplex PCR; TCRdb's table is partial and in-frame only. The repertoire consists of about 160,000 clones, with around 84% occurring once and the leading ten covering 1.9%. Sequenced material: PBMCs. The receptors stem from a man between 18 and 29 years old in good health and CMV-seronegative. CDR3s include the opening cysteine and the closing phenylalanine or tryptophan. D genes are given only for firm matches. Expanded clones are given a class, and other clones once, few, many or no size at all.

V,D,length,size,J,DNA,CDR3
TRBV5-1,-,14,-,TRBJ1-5,TGCGCCAGCAGCGACAACAGGGAGCCGAGGCCCCAGCATTTT,CASSDNREPRPQHF
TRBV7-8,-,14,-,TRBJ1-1,TGTGCCAGCAGCTTCGGCGGGGCCGGGACTGAAGCTTTCTTT,CASSFGGAGTEAFF
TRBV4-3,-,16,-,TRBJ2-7,TGCGCCAGCAGCCAAGATACCGGACAGATGTCCTACGAGCAGTACTTC,CASSQDTGQMSYEQYF
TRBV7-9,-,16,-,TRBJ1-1,TGTGCCAGCAGCTGGCGAGGGAGGGAAAGGGGCACTGAAGCTTTCTTT,CASSWRGRERGTEAFF
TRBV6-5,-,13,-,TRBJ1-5,TGTGCCAGCAGCCGGGGCGGGGATCAGCCCCAGCATTTT,CASSRGGDQPQHF
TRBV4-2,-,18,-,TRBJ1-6,TGTGCCAGCAGCCAAGATTTAGTCGAGGGGGTTAGGGATTCACCCCTCCACTTT,CASSQDLVEGVRDSPLHF
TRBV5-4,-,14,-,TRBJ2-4,TGTGCCAGCAGCTTGATGGACAGAAGAAACATTCAGTACTTC,CASSLMDRRNIQYF
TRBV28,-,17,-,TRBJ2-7,TGTGCCAGCAGGGCCTTTGGAGGGTCCTCGAGCTCCTACGAGCAGTACTTC,CASRAFGGSSSSYEQYF
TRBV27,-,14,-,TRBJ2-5,TGTGCCAGCAGACGCGACAGAAACCAAGAGACCCAGTACTTC,CASRRDRNQETQYF
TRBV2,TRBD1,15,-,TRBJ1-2,TGTGCCAGCAGTGAATCCCGGACAGGAAGCTATGGCTACACCTTC,CASSESRTGSYGYTF
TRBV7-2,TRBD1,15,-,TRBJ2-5,TGTGCCAGCAGCTTATGGGACAGGCGAGGGGAGACCCAGTACTTC,CASSLWDRRGETQYF
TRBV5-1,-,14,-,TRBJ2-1,TGCGCCAGCAGCCCCGGGATTAGGAATGATGAGCAGTTCTTC,CASSPGIRNDEQFF
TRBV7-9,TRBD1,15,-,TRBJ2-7,TGTGCCAGCAGCTTAGAAGTGACAGGGGGCTACGAGCAGTACTTC,CASSLEVTGGYEQYF
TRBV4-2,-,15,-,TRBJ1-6,TGTGCCAGCAGCCAAAGGGGCGAGACAGTTGCACCCCTCCACTTT,CASSQRGETVAPLHF
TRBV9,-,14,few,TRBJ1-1,TGTGCCAGCAGCGTAGATAACACGAACACTGAAGCTTTCTTT,CASSVDNTNTEAFF
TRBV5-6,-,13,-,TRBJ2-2,TGTGCCAGCAGCTTGGGGAGAGCCGGGGAGCTGTTTTTT,CASSLGRAGELFF
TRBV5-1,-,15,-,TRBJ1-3,TGCGCCAGCAGCTTGGCCAGGGCCTCTGGAAACACCATATATTTT,CASSLARASGNTIYF
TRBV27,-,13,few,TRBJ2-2,TGTGCCGCCCGGGACACCTACACCGGGGAGCTGTTTTTT,CAARDTYTGELFF
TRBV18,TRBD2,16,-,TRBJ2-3,TGTGCCAGCTCACCACCGGGACTAGCGGGATCAGATACGCAGTATTTT,CASSPPGLAGSDTQYF
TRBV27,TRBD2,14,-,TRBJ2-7,TGTGCCAGCAGTTTACAAGCGGGAGGACGGGAGCAGTACTTC,CASSLQAGGREQYF
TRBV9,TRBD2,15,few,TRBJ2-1,TGTGCCAGCAGCGTAGCGGCTAGCGGTTACAATGAGCAGTTCTTC,CASSVAASGYNEQFF
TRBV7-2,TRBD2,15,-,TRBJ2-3,TGTGCCAGCAGCTTAGTAAGCGGGGGCACAGATACGCAGTATTTT,CASSLVSGGTDTQYF
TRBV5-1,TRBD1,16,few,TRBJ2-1,TGCGCCAGCAGCTCGAACCGGGACAGGGTGTTGGATGAGCAGTTCTTC,CASSSNRDRVLDEQFF
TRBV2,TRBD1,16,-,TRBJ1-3,TGTGCCAGCGGGGGACAGCCGGTTTACTCTGGAAACACCATATATTTT,CASGGQPVYSGNTIYF
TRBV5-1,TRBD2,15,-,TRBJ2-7,TGCGCCAGCAGCTTCGCCCGAGCGGGGAACTACGAGCAGTACTTC,CASSFARAGNYEQYF
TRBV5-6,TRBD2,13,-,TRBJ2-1,TGTGCCAGCAGCGGGGGGGGAGGGCATGAGCAGTTCTTC,CASSGGGGHEQFF
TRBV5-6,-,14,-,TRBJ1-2,TGTGCCAGCAGCTTGGGGGGCGCGGGATATGGCTACACCTTC,CASSLGGAGYGYTF
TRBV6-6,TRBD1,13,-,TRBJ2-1,TGTGCCAGCAGTGATTCAGGACAGGGGTCGCAGTTCTTC,CASSDSGQGSQFF
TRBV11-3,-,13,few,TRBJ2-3,TGTGCCAGCAGCTTACAGGGGACAGATACGCAGTATTTT,CASSLQGTDTQYF
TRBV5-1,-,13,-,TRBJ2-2,TGCGCCAGCAGCGACAGCCCCACCGGGGAGCTGTTTTTT,CASSDSPTGELFF
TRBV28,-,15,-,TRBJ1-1,TGTGCCAGCAGTCCCTGGAGGCGGGTGAACACTGAAGCTTTCTTT,CASSPWRRVNTEAFF
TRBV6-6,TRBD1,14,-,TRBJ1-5,TGTGCCAGCAGATCGACAGGGAACAATCAGCCCCAGCATTTT,CASRSTGNNQPQHF
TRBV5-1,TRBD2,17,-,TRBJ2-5,TGCGCCAGCAGCTCCCGGACTAGCGGGGGGGCCAGGGAGACCCAGTACTTC,CASSSRTSGGARETQYF
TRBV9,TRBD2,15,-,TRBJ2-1,TGTGCCAGCAGCGTAGCGGGACTAGTTGTGGATGAGCAGTTCTTC,CASSVAGLVVDEQFF
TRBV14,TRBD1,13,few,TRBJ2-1,TGTGCCAGCAGCCTTACAGGGGGCAATGAGCAGTTCTTC,CASSLTGGNEQFF
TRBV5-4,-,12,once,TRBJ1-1,TGTGCCAGCAGCTTAGGGGAGGTTGAAGCTTTCTTT,CASSLGEVEAFF
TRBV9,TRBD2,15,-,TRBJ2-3,TGTGCCAGCAGCGTATCCGGGACTATGACAGATACGCAGTATTTT,CASSVSGTMTDTQYF
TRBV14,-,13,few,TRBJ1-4,TGTGCCAGCAGCGGTGGGGCCTGGGCAGAACTGTTTTTT,CASSGGAWAELFF
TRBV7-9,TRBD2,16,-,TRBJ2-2,TGTGCCAGCAGCCGTGGGGGACTAGCGGAGCCCGGGGAGCTGTTTTTT,CASSRGGLAEPGELFF
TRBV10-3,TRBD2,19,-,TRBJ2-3,TGTGCCATCAGCCAGGGACTAGCGGGGGAGGAGTCTTCCGCAGATACGCAGTATTTT,CAISQGLAGEESSADTQYF
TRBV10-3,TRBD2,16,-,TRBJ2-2,TGTGCCATCATGGAGGCGGGAGGGGTGAACACCGGGGAGCTGTTTTTT,CAIMEAGGVNTGELFF
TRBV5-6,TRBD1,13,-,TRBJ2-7,TGTGCCAGCAGCTGGGGGACAGGGAACGAGCAGTACTTC,CASSWGTGNEQYF
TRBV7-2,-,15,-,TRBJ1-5,TGTGCCAGCAGCTCAGGGCGGGGTGGTAATCAGCCCCAGCATTTT,CASSSGRGGNQPQHF
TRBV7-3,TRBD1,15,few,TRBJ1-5,TGTGCCAGCAGCCTGGGGACAGGGCTTCATCAGCCCCAGCATTTT,CASSLGTGLHQPQHF
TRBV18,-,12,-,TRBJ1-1,TGTGCCAGCTCACCAGGCATATATGAAGCTTTCTTT,CASSPGIYEAFF
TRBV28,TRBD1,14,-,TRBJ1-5,TGTGCCAGCAGAACCGGGACAGGCAATCAGCCCCAGCATTTT,CASRTGTGNQPQHF
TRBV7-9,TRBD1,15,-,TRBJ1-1,TGTGCCAGCAGCTTTGTGGGACAGAAGAACACTGAAGCTTTCTTT,CASSFVGQKNTEAFF
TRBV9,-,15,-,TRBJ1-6,TGTGCCAGCAGCGCAGACTCTAAGCCAATTTCACCCCTCCACTTT,CASSADSKPISPLHF
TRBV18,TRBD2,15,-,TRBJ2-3,TGTGCCAGCTCACCCGGCGGGAGGGCCGGTGATACGCAGTATTTT,CASSPGGRAGDTQYF
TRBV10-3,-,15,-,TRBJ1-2,TGTGCCATCAGTGAGGGGGCCGCTGGGAACTATGGCTACACCTTC,CAISEGAAGNYGYTF
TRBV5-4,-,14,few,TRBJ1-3,TGTGCCAGCAGCTTGTCAGGGCCCGGAAACACCATATATTTT,CASSLSGPGNTIYF
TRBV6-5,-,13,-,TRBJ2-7,TGTGCCAGCAGTTACGGGGCCTCCTACGAGCAGTACTTC,CASSYGASYEQYF
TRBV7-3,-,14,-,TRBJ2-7,TGTGCCAGCAGCCCCGATGGGGGCACCTTTGAGCAGTACTTC,CASSPDGGTFEQYF
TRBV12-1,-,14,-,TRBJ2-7,TGTGCCAGCAGCGCCGGGACAGGGGCCGGGTCTCTCGGCTTC,CASSAGTGAGSLGF
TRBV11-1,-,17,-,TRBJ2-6,TGTGCCAGCAGCTTAGGGTCAGGGGCCTCTGGGGCCAACGTCCTGACTTTC,CASSLGSGASGANVLTF
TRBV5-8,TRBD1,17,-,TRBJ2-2,TGTGCCAGCAGCATAATGGTGGGGACAGGACACACCGGGGAGCTGTTTTTT,CASSIMVGTGHTGELFF
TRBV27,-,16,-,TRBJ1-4,TGTGCCAGCACCTTAATCGGGGCAGGGAGGGGTGAAAAACTGTTTTTT,CASTLIGAGRGEKLFF
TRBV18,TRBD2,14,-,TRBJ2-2,TGTGCCAGCTCACCACAGACTAGCGCCGGGGAGCTGTTTTTT,CASSPQTSAGELFF
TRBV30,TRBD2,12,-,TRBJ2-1,TGTGCCTGGAGGCGGGGGTGGAATGAGCAGTTCTTC,CAWRRGWNEQFF